The next 11 T cell receptor beta chains were all read from a single sample in a study of T cell repertoires in cytomegalovirus infection. The antigens of these receptors remain unknown. MiXCR was run by TCRdb on the reads, yielding one entry per CDR3 protein. Of about 830,000 distinct CDR3 sequences listed, less than 35% are singletons. Source: cultured CD8+ T cells from PBMCs, taken from culture after CMV antigen stimulation. These receptors all stem from a human donor in good health (CMV status not recorded). Some clones in this sample may be carry-over from other donors' samples.

The rearrangement uses TRBV27 and TRBJ1-1, with D unclear. Germline CDR1 reads MNHEY; CDR2 reads SMNVEV (reference sequence). Trimming shortened V by 5 bases and J by 7 bases, and 11 bases separated the two germline ends. The CDR3 spans 12 residues. The CDR3 DNA is TGTGCCAGCAGTCCGAATGGCGGTGAAGCTTTCTTT. It translates to CASSPNGGEAFF.

In DNA form, the CDR3 reads TGCAGCGTTGAATTGACAACGAACACCGGGGAGCTGTTTTTT. Amino acid sequence: CSVELTTNTGELFF. V is TRBV29-1 and J is TRBJ2-2; D gene ambiguous. CDR1 and CDR2 (germline): SQVTM, ANQGSEA. The CDR3 has 14 amino acids. The ends were cut back, 2 bases at V and 0 bases at J, with 7 bases in the middle.

The V and J genes are TRBV6-5 and TRBJ2-3, with no clear D. Germline values: CDR1 MNHEY, CDR2 SVGAGI. The CDR3 covers 14 residues. The V end was cut by 5 bases, the J end by 2 bases, with 11 bases between. DNA for the CDR3: TGTGCCAGCAGTGCGGCCTGGAACACAGATACGCAGTATTTT. It translates to CASSAAWNTDTQYF.

The genes are TRBV7-9 and TRBJ2-2; TRBD2 matches at 11 bases. The CDR3 extends over 16 amino acids. Germline V CDR1 and CDR2: SEHNR, FQNEAQ (reference sequence). J was trimmed by 5 bases and V by 2 bases; bases with no gene match: 4. CDR3 sequence reads: CASSLLAGGRTGELFF. Written as DNA, the CDR3 is TGTGCCAGCAGCTTACTAGCGGGGGGACGAACCGGGGAGCTGTTTTTT.

This clonotype appeared a few times. The gene calls are TRBV2 and TRBJ2-4; 15 nucleotides agree with TRBD2. The CDR3 has 15 amino acids. Germline CDR1 and CDR2: SNHLY and FYNNEI. V lost 6 bases and J lost 8; bases outside the gene matches: 5. The chain's CDR3 is CASRGTSGGYDIQYF. DNA for the CDR3: TGTGCCAGCAGGGGGACTAGCGGGGGGTATGACATTCAGTACTTC.

This chain joins TRBV7-8 and TRBJ2-1, with 7 nucleotides matching TRBD2. V lost 2 bases and J lost 2; bases outside the gene matches: 6. The germline V gene has CDR1 SGHVS and CDR2 FQNEAQ. The CDR3 length is 16 residues. CDR3 nucleotides: TGTGCCAGCAGCTTAATCGGGGGGATGACCTACAATGAGCAGTTCTTC. This gives the protein CASSLIGGMTYNEQFF.

The rearrangement joins TRBV6-2 or TRBV6-3 to TRBJ1-2; D is undetermined. The germline V gene has CDR1 MNHEY and CDR2 SVGEGT. V shed 9 bases and J shed 4 bases, with 12 bases lying between them. The CDR3 consists of 12 residues. DNA of the CDR3: TGTGCCAGTTCGACCGAAAGCTATGGCTACACCTTC. This sequence encodes CASSTESYGYTF.

This clonotype was observed many times. This chain joins TRBV6-1 and TRBJ2-3, with D perhaps TRBD2 (6 bases). Germline assignment: CDR1 MNHNS and CDR2 SASEGT. The CDR3 consists of 17 residues. Deletions cut 7 bases from V and 1 base from J, with 21 bases between. The CDR3 reads CASTPSYLGGGTDTQYF. The CDR3 DNA reads TGTGCCAGCACCCCAAGCTACTTAGGCGGGGGCACAGATACGCAGTATTTT.

The sample holds a few counts of this clonotype. The V call is TRBV5-5, the J call TRBJ2-7; the match to TRBD2 covers 7 bases. Per the germline V gene, CDR1 is SGHKS and CDR2 is YYEKEE (reference sequence). Trimming cost V 0 bases and J 0 bases; bases outside gene matches: 3. This CDR3 contains 15 residues. CDR3 nucleotide sequence: TGTGCCAGCAGCTTGGCGGGGAGGGGCTCCTACGAGCAGTACTTC. Protein: CASSLAGRGSYEQYF.

Only a few counts were recorded for this clonotype. The chain uses TRBV7-8 and TRBJ2-3; 7 nucleotides agree with TRBD2. V lost 2 bases, J lost 2 bases, and 1 base stayed unmatched. The CDR3 totals 14 residues. The germline CDR1 and CDR2 sequences are SGHVS and FQNEAQ. In nucleotides, the CDR3 is TGTGCCAGCAGCTTAACTAGCGCCACAGATACGCAGTATTTT. Its translation: CASSLTSATDTQYF. Full variable domain (outside the CDR3, taken from reference TRBV7-8 and TRBJ2-3): GAGVSQSPRYKVAKRGQDVALRCDPISGHVSLFWYQQALGQGPEFLTYFQNEAQLDKSGLPSDRFFAERPEGSVSTLKIQRTQQEDSAVYLCASSLTSATDTQYFGPGTRLTVL.

The chain recombines TRBV10-3 with TRBJ2-7; 8 bases fit TRBD1. J gave up 7 bases and V 0 bases, and 11 bases lay outside the gene matches. Germline lookup yields CDR1 ENHRY and CDR2 SYGVKD. The CDR3 consists of 16 residues. In DNA form, the CDR3 reads TGTGCCATCAGTGAGTCGAAGTCGGTCAGGGGGCGAGAGCAGTACTTC. Its translation is CAISESKSVRGREQYF.